This T cell receptor beta chain was obtained from a study of T-cell memory formation after mild COVID-19. In the study overall: TCR clusters largely stayed donor specific. Study-level results: Most CD4+ clones that shrank were in CM and EM, while CD8+ ones turned up in EMRA. Day 15 to 85 contractors were CD4/CD8 balanced; later expanders leaned CD4+.

There are 13 residues in the CDR3. Per the germline V gene, CDR1 is DFQATT and CDR2 is SNEGSKA (reference sequence). Notes on this clonotype: Its cognate antigen is unknown.

Constant-segment primers and 5'RACE yielded cDNA libraries for TCR alpha and TCR beta, each carrying sample barcodes and UMIs. TCRdb called the 5' RACE reads again in MiXCR, with one record for every CDR3 protein. Of about 240,000 distinct CDR3 sequences listed, 8.5% to 9.5% are singletons. The clonotype was recovered from a man aged 18 to 35 who had mild COVID-19 (a few samples of this study predate the infection). Cell type and time point are not known. V and J are TRBV20-1 and TRBJ2-5, with D unresolved. Source material: PBMCs or a T cell subset sorted from them (not recorded which). In DNA, the CDR3 is TGCAGCCCCGTCGGGTTAGGGCGGAAGACCCAGTACTTC. Its protein is CSPVGLGRKTQYF.